This T cell receptor (beta chain) was observed in a study of T-cell reconstitution after alpha-beta-depleted transplantation in children. Study-level results: After transplant, high TCRbeta diversity at day 60 in some patients arose from surviving recipient T cells and thymic progenitors. About two months after transplant, alpha-beta T cells reportedly came from several hundred expanded graft clones.

Unique molecular identifiers were incorporated during preparation of the TCRbeta library. MiXCR was run by TCRdb on the PCR reads, yielding one entry per CDR3 protein. The sample has hundreds of thousands of distinct CDR3 sequences; around 13% are singletons. CDR3 size: 15 residues. V shed 6 bases, J shed 5 bases, and the junction held 10 bases outside the gene matches. This clonotype showed up many times. Its antigen is not identified. This receptor was taken from a girl aged 2-10 years with congenital amegakaryocytic thrombocytopenia, due to receive a stem cell transplant. The chain recombines TRBV12-3 or TRBV12-4 with TRBJ2-1, with 7 bases lining up with TRBD2. The sample consisted of PBMCs, taken before TCRalphabeta/CD19-depleted stem cell transplant. The CDR3 DNA reads TGTGCCAGCAGAATAGGCGTCCTAGCGGACAATGAGCAGTTCTTC. This codes for CASRIGVLADNEQFF.